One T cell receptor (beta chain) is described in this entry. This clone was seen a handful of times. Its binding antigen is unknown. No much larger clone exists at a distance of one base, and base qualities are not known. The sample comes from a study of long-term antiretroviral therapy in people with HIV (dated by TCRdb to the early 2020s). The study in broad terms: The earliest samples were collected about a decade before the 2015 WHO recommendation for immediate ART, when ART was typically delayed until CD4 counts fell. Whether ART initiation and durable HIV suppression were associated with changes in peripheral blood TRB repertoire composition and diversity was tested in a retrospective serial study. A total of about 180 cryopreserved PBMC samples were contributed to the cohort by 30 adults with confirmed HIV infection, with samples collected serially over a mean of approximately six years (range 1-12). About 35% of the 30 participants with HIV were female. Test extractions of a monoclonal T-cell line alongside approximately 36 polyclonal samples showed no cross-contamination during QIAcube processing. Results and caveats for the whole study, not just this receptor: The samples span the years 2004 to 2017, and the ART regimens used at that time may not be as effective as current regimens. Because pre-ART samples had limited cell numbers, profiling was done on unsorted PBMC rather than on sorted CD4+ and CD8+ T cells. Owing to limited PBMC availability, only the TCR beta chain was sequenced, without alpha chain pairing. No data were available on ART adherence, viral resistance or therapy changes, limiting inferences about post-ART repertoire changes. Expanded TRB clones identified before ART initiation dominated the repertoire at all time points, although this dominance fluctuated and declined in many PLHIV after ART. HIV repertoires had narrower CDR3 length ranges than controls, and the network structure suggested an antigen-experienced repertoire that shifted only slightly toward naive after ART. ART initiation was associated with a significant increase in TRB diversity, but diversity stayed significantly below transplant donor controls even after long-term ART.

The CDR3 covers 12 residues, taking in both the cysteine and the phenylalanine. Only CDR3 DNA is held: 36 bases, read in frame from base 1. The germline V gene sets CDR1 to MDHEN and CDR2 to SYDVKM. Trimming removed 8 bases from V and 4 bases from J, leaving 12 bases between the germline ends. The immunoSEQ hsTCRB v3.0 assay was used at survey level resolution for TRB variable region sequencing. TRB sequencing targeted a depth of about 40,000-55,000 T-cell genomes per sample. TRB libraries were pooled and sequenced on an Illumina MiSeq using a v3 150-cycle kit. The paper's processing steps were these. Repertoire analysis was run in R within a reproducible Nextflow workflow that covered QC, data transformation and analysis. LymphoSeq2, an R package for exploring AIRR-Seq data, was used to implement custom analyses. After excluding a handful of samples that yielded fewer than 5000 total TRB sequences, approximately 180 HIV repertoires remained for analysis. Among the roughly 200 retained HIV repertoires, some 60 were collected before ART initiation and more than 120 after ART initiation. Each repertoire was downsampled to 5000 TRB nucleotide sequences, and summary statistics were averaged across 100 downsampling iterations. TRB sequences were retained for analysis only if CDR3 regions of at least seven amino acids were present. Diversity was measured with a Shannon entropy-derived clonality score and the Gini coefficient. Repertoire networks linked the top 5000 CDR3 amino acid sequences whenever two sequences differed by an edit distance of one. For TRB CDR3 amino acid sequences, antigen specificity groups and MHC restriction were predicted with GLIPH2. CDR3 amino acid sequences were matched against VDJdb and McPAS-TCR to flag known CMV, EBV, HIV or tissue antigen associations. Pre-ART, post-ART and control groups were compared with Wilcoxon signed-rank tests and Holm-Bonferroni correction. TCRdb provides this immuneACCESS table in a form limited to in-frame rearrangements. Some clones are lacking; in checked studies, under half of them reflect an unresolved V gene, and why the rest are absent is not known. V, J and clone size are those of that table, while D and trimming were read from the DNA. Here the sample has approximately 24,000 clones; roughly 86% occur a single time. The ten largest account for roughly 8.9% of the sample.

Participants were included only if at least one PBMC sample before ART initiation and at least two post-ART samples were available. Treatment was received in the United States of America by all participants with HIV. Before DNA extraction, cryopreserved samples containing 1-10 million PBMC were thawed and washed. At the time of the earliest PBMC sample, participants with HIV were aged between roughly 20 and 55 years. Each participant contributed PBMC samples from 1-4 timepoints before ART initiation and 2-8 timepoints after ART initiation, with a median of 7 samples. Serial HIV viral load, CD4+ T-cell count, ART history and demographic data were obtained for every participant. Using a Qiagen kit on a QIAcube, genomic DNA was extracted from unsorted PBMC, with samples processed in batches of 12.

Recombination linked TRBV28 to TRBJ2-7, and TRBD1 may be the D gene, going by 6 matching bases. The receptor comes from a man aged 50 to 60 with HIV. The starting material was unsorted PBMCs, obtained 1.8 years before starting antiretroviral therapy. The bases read TGTGCCAGCGCACAGGGCGGGTACGAGCAGTACTTC. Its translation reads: CASAQGGYEQYF.